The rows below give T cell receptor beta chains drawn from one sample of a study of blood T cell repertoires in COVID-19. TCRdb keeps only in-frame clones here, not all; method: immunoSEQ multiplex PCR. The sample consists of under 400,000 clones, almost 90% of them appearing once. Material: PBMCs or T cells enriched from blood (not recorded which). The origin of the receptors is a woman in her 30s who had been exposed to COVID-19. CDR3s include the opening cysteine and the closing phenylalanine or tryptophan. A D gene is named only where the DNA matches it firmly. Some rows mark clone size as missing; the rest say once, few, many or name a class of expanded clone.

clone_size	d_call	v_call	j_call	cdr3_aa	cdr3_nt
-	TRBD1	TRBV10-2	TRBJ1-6	CASMGQTSPLHF	TGCGCCAGCATGGGACAGACTTCACCCCTCCACTTT
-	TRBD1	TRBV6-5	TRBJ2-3	CASSRRTGGTDTQYF	TGTGCCAGCAGTCGGAGGACAGGGGGCACAGATACGCAGTATTTT
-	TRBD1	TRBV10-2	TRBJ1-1	CASAPTGATTEAFF	TGCGCCAGCGCTCCGACAGGGGCTACTACTGAAGCTTTCTTT
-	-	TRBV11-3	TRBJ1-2	CASSYRRQVQNYGYTF	TGTGCCAGCAGCTACAGGCGACAGGTTCAAAACTATGGCTACACCTTC
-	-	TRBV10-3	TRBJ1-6	CAISEDRSRPLHF	TGTGCCATCAGTGAGGACAGGTCGAGACCCCTCCACTTT
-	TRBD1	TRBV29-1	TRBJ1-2	CSVDQTGAYGYTF	TGCAGCGTCGACCAAACAGGGGCGTATGGCTACACCTTC
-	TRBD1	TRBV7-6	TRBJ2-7	CASSLGPGTASYEQYF	TGTGCCAGCAGCTTAGGCCCTGGGACAGCTTCCTACGAGCAGTACTTC
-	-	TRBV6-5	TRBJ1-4	CASTRGPHEKLFF	TGTGCCAGCACGCGGGGGCCTCATGAAAAACTGTTTTTT
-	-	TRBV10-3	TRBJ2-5	CAISERTYQETQYF	TGTGCCATCAGTGAGCGGACATACCAAGAGACCCAGTACTTC
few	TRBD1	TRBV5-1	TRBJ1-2	CASSPQPDRGHGYTF	TGCGCCAGCAGCCCACAGCCCGACAGGGGGCATGGCTACACCTTC
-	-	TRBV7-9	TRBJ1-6	CASSLEQGGSPLHF	TGTGCCAGCAGCTTAGAACAGGGCGGTTCACCCCTCCACTTT
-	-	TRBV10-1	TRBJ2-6	CATCRGGLSGANVLTF	TGCGCCACGTGCAGGGGTGGACTCTCTGGGGCCAACGTCCTGACTTTC
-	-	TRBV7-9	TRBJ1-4	CASSLQGGGATNEKLFF	TGTGCCAGCAGCTTACAGGGAGGGGGTGCAACTAATGAAAAACTGTTTTTT
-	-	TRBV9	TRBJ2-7	CASSVMGSPTYEQYF	TGTGCCAGCAGCGTAATGGGCTCCCCTACCTACGAGCAGTACTTC
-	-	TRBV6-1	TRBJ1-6	CASSEALWTASLTAF	TGTGCCAGCAGTGAAGCCCTGTGGACAGCCTCCCTTACCGCCTTT
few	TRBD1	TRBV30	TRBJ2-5	CAWSEASGGRETQYF	TGTGCCTGGAGTGAAGCGTCAGGGGGCAGGGAGACCCAGTACTTC
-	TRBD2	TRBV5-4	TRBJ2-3	CASSPPGLAGGTDTQYF	TGTGCCAGCAGCCCCCCGGGACTAGCGGGAGGAACAGATACGCAGTATTTT
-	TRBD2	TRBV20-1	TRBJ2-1	CSASPPTSNNEQFF	TGCAGTGCTAGTCCCCCGACTAGCAACAATGAGCAGTTCTTC
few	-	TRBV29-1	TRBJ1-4	CSGRWGNEKLFF	TGCAGCGGAAGATGGGGCAATGAAAAACTGTTTTTT
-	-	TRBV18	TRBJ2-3	CASSPPSSTDTQYF	TGTGCCAGCTCACCACCTTCTAGCACAGATACGCAGTATTTT
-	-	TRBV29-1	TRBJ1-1	CSVEDWGVGTEAFF	TGCAGCGTTGAAGATTGGGGGGTCGGCACTGAAGCTTTCTTT
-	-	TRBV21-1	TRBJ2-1	CASSQGKSIAGGRNTEQFF	TGTGCCAGCAGCCAAGGGAAGAGTATAGCGGGAGGTAGAAATACTGAGCAGTTCTTC
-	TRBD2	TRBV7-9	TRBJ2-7	CASTPAGEVHEQYF	TGTGCCAGCACCCCGGCGGGAGAAGTCCACGAGCAGTACTTC
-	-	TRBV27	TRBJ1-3	CASSLGPSLDNTIYF	TGTGCCAGCAGTCTGGGCCCTTCTTTGGATAACACCATATATTTT
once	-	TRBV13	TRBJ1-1	CASSPAGEGIGEAFF	TGTGCCAGCAGCCCCGCCGGGGAGGGGATTGGAGAAGCTTTCTTT
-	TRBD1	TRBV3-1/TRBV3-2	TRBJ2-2	CASSQPQGVNTGELFF	TGTGCCAGCAGCCAACCACAGGGGGTTAACACCGGGGAGCTGTTTTTT
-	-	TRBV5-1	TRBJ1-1	CASSPQGVDEAFF	TGCGCCAGCAGCCCTCAGGGTGTCGATGAAGCTTTCTTT
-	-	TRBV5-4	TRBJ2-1	CASSPDGSRSYNEQFF	TGTGCCAGCAGCCCGGACGGGAGTCGGAGTTACAATGAGCAGTTCTTC
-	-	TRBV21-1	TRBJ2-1	CASSKLWNRGLLDEQFF	TGTGCCAGCAGCAAATTGTGGAACAGGGGGCTTTTGGATGAGCAGTTCTTC
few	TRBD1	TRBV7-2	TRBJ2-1	CASSPWGTGFEQFF	TGTGCCAGCAGCCCGTGGGGGACAGGGTTTGAGCAGTTCTTC
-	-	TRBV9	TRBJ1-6	CASSVAGSPLHF	TGTGCCAGCAGCGTAGCGGGATCACCCCTCCACTTT
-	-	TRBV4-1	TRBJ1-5	CASSQAEGGSNQPQHF	TGCGCCAGCAGCCAAGCGGAAGGAGGTAGCAATCAGCCCCAGCATTTT
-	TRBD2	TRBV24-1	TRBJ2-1	CATSDPDIAGGGYNEQFF	TGTGCCACCAGTGACCCCGATATAGCGGGAGGGGGCTACAATGAGCAGTTCTTC
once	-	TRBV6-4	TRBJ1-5	CASSAGTNQPQHF	TGTGCCAGCAGCGCCGGGACAAATCAGCCCCAGCATTTT
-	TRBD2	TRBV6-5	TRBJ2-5	CASSPAGGPATQYF	TGTGCCAGCAGTCCAGCGGGAGGGCCGGCGACCCAGTACTTC
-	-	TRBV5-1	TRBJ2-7	CASSHPWGAYEQYF	TGCGCCAGCAGCCATCCGTGGGGGGCCTACGAGCAGTACTTC
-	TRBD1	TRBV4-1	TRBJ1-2	CASSQVRTGGNCTF	TGCGCCAGCAGCCAAGTAAGGACAGGGGGAAATTGCACCTTC
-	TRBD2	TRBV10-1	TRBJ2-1	CASSEASGRVNNEQFF	TGCGCCAGCAGTGAGGCTAGCGGGAGGGTGAACAATGAGCAGTTCTTC
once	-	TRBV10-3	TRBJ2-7	CAISTGSYEQYF	TGTGCCATCAGTACAGGGTCCTACGAGCAGTACTTC
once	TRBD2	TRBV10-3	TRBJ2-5	CAIKGEREGGKTQYF	TGTGCCATCAAGGGAGAGCGGGAGGGCGGCAAGACCCAGTACTTC
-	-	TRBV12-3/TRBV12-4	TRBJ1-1	CASSLAQATEAFF	TGTGCCAGCAGTTTAGCGCAGGCAACTGAAGCTTTCTTT
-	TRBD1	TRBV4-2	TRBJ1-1	CASSQLQGQNTEAFF	TGTGCCAGCAGCCAACTACAGGGGCAGAACACTGAAGCTTTCTTT
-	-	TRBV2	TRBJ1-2	CASSDQGLGYTF	TGTGCCAGCAGTGATCAGGGCTTGGGCTACACCTTC
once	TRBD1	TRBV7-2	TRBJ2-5	CASSYGQGQETQYF	TGTGCCAGCAGCTACGGACAGGGACAAGAGACCCAGTACTTC
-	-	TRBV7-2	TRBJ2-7	CASSEGGAQIYEQYF	TGTGCCAGCAGCGAGGGGGGGGCTCAGATCTACGAGCAGTACTTC
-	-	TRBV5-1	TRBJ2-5	CASSPLPGVGQETQYF	TGCGCCAGCAGCCCCCTCCCGGGAGTGGGCCAGGAGACCCAGTACTTC
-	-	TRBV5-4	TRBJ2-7	CASSFYGAGEQYF	TGTGCCAGCAGCTTCTATGGGGCTGGCGAGCAGTACTTC
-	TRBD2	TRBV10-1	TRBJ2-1	CASSEFAGLAGANEQFF	TGCGCCAGCAGTGAGTTTGCGGGGCTAGCGGGGGCCAATGAGCAGTTCTTC
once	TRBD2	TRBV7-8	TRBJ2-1	CASIRTSGSNEQFF	TGTGCCAGTATCAGGACTAGCGGGAGTAATGAGCAGTTCTTC
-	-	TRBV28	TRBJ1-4	CASSPTGTNEKLFF	TGTGCCAGCAGTCCAACAGGGACTAATGAAAAACTGTTTTTT
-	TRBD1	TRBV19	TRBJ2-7	CASSTRQGAAYEQYF	TGTGCCAGTAGTACCAGACAGGGGGCGGCCTACGAGCAGTACTTC
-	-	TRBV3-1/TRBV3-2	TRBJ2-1	CASSQAGTYNEQFF	TGTGCCAGCAGCCAAGCGGGGACCTACAATGAGCAGTTCTTC
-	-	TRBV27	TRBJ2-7	CASSPRPFNSYEQYF	TGTGCCAGCAGCCCTAGGCCATTCAACTCCTACGAGCAGTACTTC
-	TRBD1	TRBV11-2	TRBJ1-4	CASSSVTGGDEKLFF	TGTGCCAGCAGCTCAGTGACAGGGGGGGATGAAAAACTGTTTTTT